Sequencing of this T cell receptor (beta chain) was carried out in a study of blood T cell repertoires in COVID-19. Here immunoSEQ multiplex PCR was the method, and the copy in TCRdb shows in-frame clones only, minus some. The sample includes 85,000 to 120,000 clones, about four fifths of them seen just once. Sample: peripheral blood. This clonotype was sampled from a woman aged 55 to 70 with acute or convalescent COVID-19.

CDR3 in amino acids: CASSPSSGTGGGFYEQWHYEQYF. The CDR3 DNA sequence: TGTGCCAGCTCACCATCTTCCGGGACAGGGGGCGGCTTCTACGAGCAGTGGCATTACGAGCAGTACTTC. This chain uses TRBV18 with TRBJ2-7, with 12 positions matching TRBD1. Germline V gene data show CDR1 as KGHSH and CDR2 as LQKENI. The CDR3 loop spans 23 amino acids. With V trimmed by 2 bases and J by 4 bases, 27 bases remained unmatched.